This T cell receptor (beta chain) was recorded in a study of blood T cells in healthy people across ages. Study outcomes and limitations: With donor CMV status unknown, expanded clonotype changes were possibly confounded.

Germline lookup yields CDR1 SQVTM and CDR2 ANQGSEA. The CDR3 sequence is 13 residues long. V lost 4 bases to trimming and J lost 2 bases, with 9 bases between them. About this clonotype: The target antigen is unknown.

Sample-barcoded 5' priming and a J-beta primer mix drove a second PCR of roughly 6 to 12 cycles. There were at least 2.5 million CDR3-containing paired-end reads obtained from each sample. TCRdb re-called the 5' RACE reads through MiXCR, storing one row per CDR3 protein. Of about 640,000 distinct CDR3 sequences in the sample, about 30% were seen once. This chain connects TRBV29-1 to TRBJ1-5, with a tentative D call TRBD1 (6 bases). This clonotype was sampled from a woman of 80 years or more in good health. The sample taken for sequencing was blood. CDR3 sequence reads: CSVGPGGNQPQHF. CDR3 nucleotides: TGCAGCGTTGGGCCAGGGGGCAATCAGCCCCAGCATTTT.